The sequence of this T cell receptor beta chain was determined in a study of OX40 agonist ivuxolimab in advanced cancers. Background on the study: Dose-escalation patients' cancers were hepatocellular carcinoma, melanoma, renal cell or head and neck cancer. With a range of roughly 23 to 85, age averaged approximately 64 years, and 75% to 90% were male. Whole-study results and caveats: CD4+ and CD8+ T cells in blood underwent clonal expansion by week 6 at 0.1 to 3.0 mg/kg. It was not determined which antigens were specifically recognized by the peripheral T cells that had undergone clonal expansion.

V gave up 5 bases and J gave up 2 bases, with 11 bases separating them. Germline CDR1 reads MNHNS; CDR2 reads SASEGT. The CDR3 consists of 14 residues. Profiled with immunoSEQ multiplex PCR; TCRdb holds only in-frame clones, not every one. The table has under 95,000 clones, 91% seen once. As for this clone: The target antigen is unknown.

The receptor was isolated from an adult with an advanced solid tumor such as melanoma, head and neck, liver or kidney cancer. The chain has TRBV6-1 and TRBJ2-3; D ambiguous. The material sequenced was CD4+ or CD8+ T cells sorted from blood, taken in a trial of the OX40 agonist ivuxolimab. The CDR3 DNA reads TGTGCCAGCAGTATTGGGTTCCTCACAGATACGCAGTATTTT. It specifies CASSIGFLTDTQYF.